One sample yielded the 2 T cell receptor beta chains listed below, sequenced in a study of blood T cell repertoires in COVID-19 (dated by TCRdb to 2018 to 2021). The library relied on the immunoSEQ multiplex PCR assay. In TCRdb, the immuneACCESS table is reduced to in-frame sequences with V and J assigned. These tables do not hold every clone; where another copy was compared, an unresolved V gene accounts for under half, and the others remain unexplained. This sample comprises 68,000 or so clones, approximately 80% of them detected only once. Together, the top ten hold around 25% of the sample. Sequencing input: peripheral blood. The receptors originated from a human donor in a cohort sampled during active COVID-19.

The chain carries TRBV3-1 (or the pseudogene TRBV3-2) and TRBJ2-1, with D unresolved. This CDR3 is built from 12 residues. CDR1 is LGHDT and CDR2 is YNNKEL in the germline V gene (reference sequence). Trimming removed 1 base from V and 7 bases from J, with 5 bases in between. This chain's CDR3 is CASSQVENEQFF. The CDR3 DNA reads TGTGCCAGCAGCCAAGTCGAGAATGAGCAGTTCTTC.

This clone was detected once. This rearrangement joins TRBV29-1 to TRBJ1-2, with D possibly matching TRBD1 (5 bases). Germline-derived CDR1 and CDR2 are SQVTM and ANQGSEA. V lost 3 bases and J lost 6, with 11 bases in between. The CDR3 sequence is 12 residues long. The DNA of the CDR3 is TGCAGCGTTGATTCCGGGGGAGATGGCTACACCTTC. It yields the protein CSVDSGGDGYTF.